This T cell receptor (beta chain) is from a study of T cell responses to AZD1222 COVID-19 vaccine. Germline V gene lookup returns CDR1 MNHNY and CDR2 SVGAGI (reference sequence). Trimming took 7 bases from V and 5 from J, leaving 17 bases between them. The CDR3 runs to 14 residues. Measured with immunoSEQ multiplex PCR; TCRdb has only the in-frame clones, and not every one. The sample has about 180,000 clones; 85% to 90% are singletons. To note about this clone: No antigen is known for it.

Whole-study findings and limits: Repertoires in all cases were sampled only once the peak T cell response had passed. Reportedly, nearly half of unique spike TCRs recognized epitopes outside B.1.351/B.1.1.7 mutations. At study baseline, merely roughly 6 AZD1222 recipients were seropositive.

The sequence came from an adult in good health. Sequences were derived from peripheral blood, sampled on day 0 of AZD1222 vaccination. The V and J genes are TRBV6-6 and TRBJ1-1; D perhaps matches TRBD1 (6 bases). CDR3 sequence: CASTLEGVFTEAFF. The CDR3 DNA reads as TGTGCCAGCACCCTCGAGGGGGTATTTACTGAAGCTTTCTTT.